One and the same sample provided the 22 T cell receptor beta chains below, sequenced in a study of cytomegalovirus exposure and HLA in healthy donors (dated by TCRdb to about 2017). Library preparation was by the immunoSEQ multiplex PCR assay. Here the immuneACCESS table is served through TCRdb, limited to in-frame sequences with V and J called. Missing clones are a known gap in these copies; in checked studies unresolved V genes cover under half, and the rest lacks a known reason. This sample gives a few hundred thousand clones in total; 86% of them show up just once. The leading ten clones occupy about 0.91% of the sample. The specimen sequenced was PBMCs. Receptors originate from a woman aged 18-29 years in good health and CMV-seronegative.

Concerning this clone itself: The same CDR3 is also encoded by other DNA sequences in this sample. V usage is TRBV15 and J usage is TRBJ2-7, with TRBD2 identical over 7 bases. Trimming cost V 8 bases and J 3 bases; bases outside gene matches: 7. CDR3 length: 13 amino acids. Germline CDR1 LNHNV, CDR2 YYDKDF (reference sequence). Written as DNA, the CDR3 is TGTGCCACCGGTTTAGCGGGCCGCTACGAGCAGTACTTC. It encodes CATGLAGRYEQYF.

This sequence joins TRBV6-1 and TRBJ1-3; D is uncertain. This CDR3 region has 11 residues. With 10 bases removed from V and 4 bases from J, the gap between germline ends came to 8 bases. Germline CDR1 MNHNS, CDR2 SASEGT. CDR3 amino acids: CATSSGNTIYF. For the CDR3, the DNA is TGTGCCACCTCTTCGGGAAACACCATATATTTT.

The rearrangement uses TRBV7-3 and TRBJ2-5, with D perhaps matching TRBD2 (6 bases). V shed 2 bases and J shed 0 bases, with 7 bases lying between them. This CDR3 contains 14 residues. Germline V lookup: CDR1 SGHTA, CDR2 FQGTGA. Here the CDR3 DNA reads TGTGCCAGCAGCTTAGGGGGGTACCAAGAGACCCAGTACTTC. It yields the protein CASSLGGYQETQYF.

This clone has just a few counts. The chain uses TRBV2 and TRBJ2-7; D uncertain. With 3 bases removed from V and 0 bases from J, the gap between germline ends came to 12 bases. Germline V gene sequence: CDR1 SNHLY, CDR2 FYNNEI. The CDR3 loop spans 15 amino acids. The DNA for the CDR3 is TGTGCCAGCAGTGATGTGCAGGCTGGCTCCTACGAGCAGTACTTC. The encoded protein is CASSDVQAGSYEQYF.

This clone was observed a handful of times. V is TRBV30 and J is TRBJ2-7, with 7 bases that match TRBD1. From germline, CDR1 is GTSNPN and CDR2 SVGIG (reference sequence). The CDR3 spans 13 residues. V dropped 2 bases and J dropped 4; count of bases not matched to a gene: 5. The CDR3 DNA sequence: TGTGCCTGGAGTCTGACAGGGCAGTACGAGCAGTACTTC. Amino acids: CAWSLTGQYEQYF.

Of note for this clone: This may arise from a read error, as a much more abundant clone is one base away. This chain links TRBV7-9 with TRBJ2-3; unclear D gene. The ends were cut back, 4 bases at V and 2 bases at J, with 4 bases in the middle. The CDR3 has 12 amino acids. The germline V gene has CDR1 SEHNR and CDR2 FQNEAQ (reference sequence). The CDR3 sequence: CASSSYTDTQYF. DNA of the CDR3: TGTGCCAGCAGCTCCTACACAGATACGCAGTATTTT. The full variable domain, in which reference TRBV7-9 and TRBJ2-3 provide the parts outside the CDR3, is DTGVSQNPRHKITKRGQNVTFRCDPISEHNRLYWYRQTLGQGPEFLTYFQNEAQLEKSRLLSDRFSAERPKGSFSTLEIQRTEQGDSAMYLCASSSYTDTQYFGPGTRLTVL.

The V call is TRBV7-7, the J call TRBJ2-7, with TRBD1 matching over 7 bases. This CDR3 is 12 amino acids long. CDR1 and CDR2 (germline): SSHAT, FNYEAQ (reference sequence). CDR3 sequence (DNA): TGTGCTAGCTCCCAGGGGGTAGGGGAGCAGTACTTC. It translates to CASSQGVGEQYF.

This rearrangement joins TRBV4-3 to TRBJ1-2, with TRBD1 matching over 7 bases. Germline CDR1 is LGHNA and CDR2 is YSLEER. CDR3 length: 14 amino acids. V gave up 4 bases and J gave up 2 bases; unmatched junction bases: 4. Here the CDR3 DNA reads TGCGCCAGCAGCCCCGGGACAGAGAACTATGGCTACACCTTC. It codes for CASSPGTENYGYTF.

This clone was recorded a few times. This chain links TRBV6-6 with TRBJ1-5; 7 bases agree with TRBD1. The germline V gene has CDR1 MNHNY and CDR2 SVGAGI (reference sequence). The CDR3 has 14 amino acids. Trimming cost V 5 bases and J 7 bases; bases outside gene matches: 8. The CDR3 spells CASSVGQGGQPQHF. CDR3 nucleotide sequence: TGTGCCAGCAGTGTCGGGCAGGGGGGCCAGCCCCAGCATTTT.

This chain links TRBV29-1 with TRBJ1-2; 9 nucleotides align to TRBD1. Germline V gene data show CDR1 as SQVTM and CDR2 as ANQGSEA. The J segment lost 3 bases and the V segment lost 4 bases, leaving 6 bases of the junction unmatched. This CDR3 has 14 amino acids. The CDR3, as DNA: TGCAGCGTTGGCGGGACAGGGTGGGACTATGGCTACACCTTC. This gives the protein CSVGGTGWDYGYTF.

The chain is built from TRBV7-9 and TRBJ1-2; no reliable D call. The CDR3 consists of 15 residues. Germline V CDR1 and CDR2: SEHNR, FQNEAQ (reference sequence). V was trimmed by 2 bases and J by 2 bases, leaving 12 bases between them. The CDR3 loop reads CASSLLEEDNYGYTF. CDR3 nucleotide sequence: TGTGCCAGCAGCTTATTGGAGGAGGACAACTATGGCTACACCTTC. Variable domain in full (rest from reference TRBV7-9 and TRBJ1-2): DTGVSQNPRHKITKRGQNVTFRCDPISEHNRLYWYRQTLGQGPEFLTYFQNEAQLEKSRLLSDRFSAERPKGSFSTLEIQRTEQGDSAMYLCASSLLEEDNYGYTFGSGTRLTVV.

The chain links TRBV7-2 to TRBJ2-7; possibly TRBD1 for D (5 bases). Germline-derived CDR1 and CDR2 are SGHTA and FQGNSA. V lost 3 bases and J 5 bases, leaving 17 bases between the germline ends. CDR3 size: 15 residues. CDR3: CASSFSQGNLDEQYF. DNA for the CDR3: TGTGCCAGCAGCTTTAGTCAGGGAAACTTGGACGAGCAGTACTTC.

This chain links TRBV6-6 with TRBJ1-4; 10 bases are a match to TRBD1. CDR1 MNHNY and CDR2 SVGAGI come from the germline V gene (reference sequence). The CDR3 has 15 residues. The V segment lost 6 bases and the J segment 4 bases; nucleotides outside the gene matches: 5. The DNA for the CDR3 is TGTGCCAGCAGCCCTAGGGACAGGGGTAATGAAAAACTGTTTTTT. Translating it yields CASSPRDRGNEKLFF.

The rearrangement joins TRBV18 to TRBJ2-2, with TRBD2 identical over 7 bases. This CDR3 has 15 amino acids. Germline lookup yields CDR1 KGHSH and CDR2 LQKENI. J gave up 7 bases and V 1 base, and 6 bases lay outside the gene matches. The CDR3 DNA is TGTGCCAGCTCACCACGGGAGGGCCCTGGCGGGGAGCTGTTTTTT. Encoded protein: CASSPREGPGGELFF.

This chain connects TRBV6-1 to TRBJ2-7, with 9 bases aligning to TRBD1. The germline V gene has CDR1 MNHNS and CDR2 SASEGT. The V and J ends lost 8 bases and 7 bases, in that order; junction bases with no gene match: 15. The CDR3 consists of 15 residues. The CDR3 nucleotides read TGTGCCAGCCAAAGCGACGGACAGGGGTACGGGGAGCAGTACTTC. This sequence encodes CASQSDGQGYGEQYF.

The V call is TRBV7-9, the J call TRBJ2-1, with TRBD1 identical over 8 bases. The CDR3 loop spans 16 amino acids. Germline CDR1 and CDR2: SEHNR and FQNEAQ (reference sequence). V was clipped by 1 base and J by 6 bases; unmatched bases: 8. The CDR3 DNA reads TGTGCCAGCAGCTTAGGGGAGACAGGGGCAATCAATGAGCAGTTCTTC. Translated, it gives CASSLGETGAINEQFF.

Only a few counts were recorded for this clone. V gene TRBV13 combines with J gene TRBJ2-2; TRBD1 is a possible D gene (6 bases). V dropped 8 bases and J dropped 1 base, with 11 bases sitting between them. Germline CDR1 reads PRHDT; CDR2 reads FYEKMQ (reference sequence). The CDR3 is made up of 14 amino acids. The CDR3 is CASGQTGNTGELFF. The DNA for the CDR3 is TGTGCCAGCGGCCAGACAGGGAACACCGGGGAGCTGTTTTTT.

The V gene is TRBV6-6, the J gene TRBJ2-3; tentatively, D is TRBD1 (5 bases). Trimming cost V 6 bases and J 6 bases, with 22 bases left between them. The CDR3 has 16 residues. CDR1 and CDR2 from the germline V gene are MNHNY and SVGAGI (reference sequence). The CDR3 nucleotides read TGTGCCAGCAGACATGGTTACAGAGTCTCAGGGGATACGCAGTATTTT. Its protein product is CASRHGYRVSGDTQYF.

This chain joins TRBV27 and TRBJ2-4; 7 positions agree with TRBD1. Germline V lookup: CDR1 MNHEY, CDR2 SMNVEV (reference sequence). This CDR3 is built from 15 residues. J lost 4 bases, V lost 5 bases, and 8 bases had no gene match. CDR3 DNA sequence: TGTGCCAGCAGTCCCTCGCCGGACAGGAAAAACATTCAGTACTTC. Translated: CASSPSPDRKNIQYF.

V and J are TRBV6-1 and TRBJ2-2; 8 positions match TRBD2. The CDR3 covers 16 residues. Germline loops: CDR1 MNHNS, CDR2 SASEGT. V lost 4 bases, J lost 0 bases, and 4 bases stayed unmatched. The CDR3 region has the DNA TGTGCCAGCAGTGTTACTAGCGGCACGAACACCGGGGAGCTGTTTTTT. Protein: CASSVTSGTNTGELFF.

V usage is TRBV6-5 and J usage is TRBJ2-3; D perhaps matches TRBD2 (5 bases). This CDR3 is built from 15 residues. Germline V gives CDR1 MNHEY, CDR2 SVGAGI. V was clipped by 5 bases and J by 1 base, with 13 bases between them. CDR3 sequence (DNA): TGTGCCAGCAGTCTCTCGTGGCGGGGCACAGATACGCAGTATTTT. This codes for CASSLSWRGTDTQYF.

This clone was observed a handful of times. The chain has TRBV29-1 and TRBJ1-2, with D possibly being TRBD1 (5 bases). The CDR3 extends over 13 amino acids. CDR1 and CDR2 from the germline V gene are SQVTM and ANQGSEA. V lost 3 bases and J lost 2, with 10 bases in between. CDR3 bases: TGCAGCGTTGAGTTGACAGCCAACTATGGCTACACCTTC. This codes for CSVELTANYGYTF.